The clone carrying this T cell receptor beta chain is a singleton in its sample. The data derive from a study of blood T cell repertoires in COVID-19. In the study overall: COVID-19 samples, acute and convalescent, were from the United States, Italy and Spain. T cells, B-cell-depleted T cells, or PBMCs supplied cDNA or gDNA.

Original handling: Estimates of nucleated cell counts were drawn from the amplification of reference gene primers. TCRdb's table, derived via immunoSEQ multiplex PCR, lists solely in-frame clones and lacks some. The DNA was the basis for D and trimming; V, J and clone size are from that table. Altogether 20,000 to 25,000 clones are present, less than 75% being singletons, with the ten largest covering about 20%. Germline CDR1 is MNHEY and CDR2 is SMNVEV (reference sequence). The CDR3 runs 16 residues. Unmatched junction bases numbered 11, after V lost 5 bases and J lost 4 bases. This sequence originates from a human donor in a cohort sampled during active or convalescent COVID-19. Sequenced material: peripheral blood. The chain employs TRBV27 and TRBJ1-1; TRBD1 aligns across 9 bases. The CDR3 region is CASSPGDRVRGTEAFF. In DNA form, the CDR3 reads TGTGCCAGCAGTCCAGGGGACAGGGTAAGGGGCACTGAAGCTTTCTTT.